One sample yielded the 15 T cell receptor beta chains listed below, sequenced in a study of blood T cell repertoires in COVID-19. Clones were read by immunoSEQ multiplex PCR, and TCRdb kept only the in-frame ones, dropping some. Of 95,000 to 130,000 clones listed, 75% to 90% are singletons. The sample taken for sequencing was peripheral blood. The receptors were sampled from a man between 25 and 39 years old with acute or convalescent COVID-19.

V is TRBV5-1 and J is TRBJ2-5; D is possibly TRBD1 (6 bases). Looked up from germline, CDR1 is SGHRS and CDR2 is YFSETQ. The CDR3 is made up of 13 amino acids. V was shortened by 2 bases and J by 2 bases, with 7 bases between the two germline ends. The CDR3 loop reads CASSFQGQETQYF. In DNA form, the CDR3 reads TGCGCCAGCAGCTTCCAGGGGCAAGAGACCCAGTACTTC. Combining the CDR3 with reference TRBV5-1 and TRBJ2-5 gives the whole variable domain KAGVTQTPRYLIKTRGQQVTLSCSPISGHRSVSWYQQTPGQGLQFLFEYFSETQRNKGNFPGRFSGRQFSNSRSEMNVSTLELGDSALYLCASSFQGQETQYFGPGTRLLVL.

J is TRBJ1-2 and V is TRBV14; TRBD1 matches 7 bases. V trimming: 0 bases; J trimming: 0 bases; junction bases outside the gene matches: 4. The CDR3 runs to 16 residues. The V gene's germline CDR1 is SGHDN and CDR2 FVKESK. The CDR3 loop is CASSQETGWSNYGYTF. CDR3 DNA: TGTGCCAGCAGCCAAGAGACAGGGTGGTCTAACTATGGCTACACCTTC.

This chain links TRBV3-1 (or the pseudogene TRBV3-2) with TRBJ2-7; 9 nucleotides line up with TRBD2. V dropped 0 bases and J dropped 13; count of bases not matched to a gene: 10. CDR1 LGHDT and CDR2 YNNKEL come from the germline V gene (reference sequence). The CDR3 consists of 14 residues. For the CDR3, the DNA is TGTGCCAGCAGCCAAGATCGGCCTAGCGGGGAGAGCTACGTC. This gives the protein CASSQDRPSGESYV.

The chain combines TRBV7-9 with TRBJ1-4; 7 bases match TRBD1. This CDR3 is 14 amino acids long. From germline, CDR1 is SEHNR and CDR2 FQNEAQ (reference sequence). J was trimmed by 7 bases and V by 3 bases; bases with no gene match: 5. DNA of the CDR3: TGTGCCAGCAGCTTTACTCAGGGGGGTGAAAAACTGTTTTTT. This translates into CASSFTQGGEKLFF. Based on the CDR3 plus reference TRBV7-9 and TRBJ1-4, the full variable domain is DTGVSQNPRHKITKRGQNVTFRCDPISEHNRLYWYRQTLGQGPEFLTYFQNEAQLEKSRLLSDRFSAERPKGSFSTLEIQRTEQGDSAMYLCASSFTQGGEKLFFGSGTQLSVL.

The chain joins TRBV29-1 to TRBJ2-5, with a weak D call TRBD2 (7 bases). This CDR3 contains 14 residues. V dropped 6 bases and J dropped 1 base, with 15 bases sitting between them. The germline CDR1 and CDR2 sequences are SQVTM and ANQGSEA. CDR3 loop: CSVEGGTIQETQYF. CDR3 nucleotide sequence: TGCAGCGTAGAGGGGGGGACGATCCAAGAGACCCAGTACTTC.

In this sample, this clone turned up once. The same CDR3 arises from other DNA sequences in this sample as well. This chain uses TRBV29-1 with TRBJ2-2; D is unclear. CDR3 size: 13 residues. The V gene lost 5 bases and the J gene lost 2 bases, with 9 bases spanning the gap. Germline assignment: CDR1 SQVTM and CDR2 ANQGSEA. This chain's CDR3 is CSVREANTGELFF. Written as DNA, the CDR3 is TGCAGCGTTCGAGAGGCTAACACCGGGGAGCTGTTTTTT.

The chain is built from TRBV6-1 and TRBJ2-7, with D uncertain. Germline V CDR1 and CDR2: MNHNS, SASEGT. The CDR3 contains 13 residues. Between the trimmed V and J ends, which lost 1 base and 3 bases, there was a span of 7 bases. The CDR3 nucleotides are TGTGCCAGCAGTGAAGGGGCCAACTACGAGCAGTACGTC. It is translated as CASSEGANYEQYV.

The gene calls are TRBV19 and TRBJ1-2; perhaps TRBD1 as D (5 bases). The V end was cut by 5 bases, the J end by 9 bases, with 16 bases between. Germline CDR1 LNHDA, CDR2 SQIVND (reference sequence). The CDR3 has 13 amino acids. CDR3 amino acids: CASSAPGEERYTF. The CDR3 nucleotides read TGTGCCAGTAGTGCTCCGGGGGAGGAACGCTACACCTTC.

This chain connects TRBV29-1 to TRBJ2-7; D ambiguous. The CDR3 sequence is 11 residues long. V lost 1 base, J lost 2 bases, and 3 bases lay in between. Germline CDR1 reads SQVTM; CDR2 reads ANQGSEA. The CDR3 sequence: CSVEGPYEQYF. CDR3 in DNA: TGCAGCGTTGAAGGGCCCTACGAGCAGTACTTC.

The CDR3 loop is CASSLGFAGSQETQYF. CDR3 nucleotide sequence: TGCGCCAGCAGCTTGGGGTTTGCGGGCAGCCAAGAGACCCAGTACTTC. The chain carries TRBV5-1 and TRBJ2-5; TRBD2 is a possible D gene (5 bases). The CDR3 extends over 16 amino acids. CDR1 and CDR2 from the germline V gene are SGHRS and YFSETQ. Trimming took off 0 bases at V and 1 base at J, with 13 bases between the two ends.

CDR3 loop: CASSLGGSGEYQETQYF. Written as DNA, the CDR3 is TGTGCCAGCAGCTTGGGGGGTAGCGGGGAATATCAAGAGACCCAGTACTTC. This rearrangement joins TRBV5-4 to TRBJ2-5; TRBD2 agrees at 8 bases. V trimming: 0 bases; J trimming: 2 bases; junction bases outside the gene matches: 9. The germline V gene encodes CDR1 SGHNT and CDR2 YYREEE (reference sequence). This CDR3 contains 17 residues.

The V and J genes are TRBV6-1 and TRBJ1-4, with D possibly TRBD1 on 6 matching bases. Germline CDR1 reads MNHNS; CDR2 reads SASEGT. V lost 4 bases and J lost 10, with 22 bases in between. The CDR3 spans 16 residues. CDR3 nucleotides: TGTGCCAGCAGTGCCGGGACAAGCTTGGGTGTTGGAAAACTGTTTTTT. Its protein product is CASSAGTSLGVGKLFF.

V and J are TRBV13 and TRBJ2-3, with 12 bases identical to TRBD2. The CDR3 has 15 residues. CDR1 and CDR2 (germline): PRHDT, FYEKMQ (reference sequence). The V segment lost 5 bases and the J segment 4 bases; nucleotides outside the gene matches: 4. The CDR3 region has the DNA TGTGCCAGCAGCCCGAGACTAGCGGGAGCAGATACGCAGTATTTT. Encoded protein: CASSPRLAGADTQYF.

The V gene is TRBV13, the J gene TRBJ2-2; possible D gene TRBD1, 5 bases. Germline-derived CDR1 and CDR2 are PRHDT and FYEKMQ (reference sequence). Trimming took 3 bases from V and 0 from J, leaving 11 bases between them. The CDR3 extends over 16 amino acids. The CDR3 spells CASSLRTPANTGELFF. The DNA for the CDR3 is TGTGCCAGCAGCTTGCGGACACCCGCGAACACCGGGGAGCTGTTTTTT.

This chain links TRBV6-5 with TRBJ2-1; maybe TRBD2 (6 bases). Germline loops: CDR1 MNHEY, CDR2 SVGAGI. Trimming pared 10 bases from V and 0 bases from J, leaving 16 bases between. The CDR3 is made up of 15 amino acids. This CDR3 reads CATGAGVSSYNEQFF. CDR3 in DNA: TGTGCCACCGGAGCGGGTGTTAGCTCCTACAATGAGCAGTTCTTC.